The 27 T cell receptor beta chains below all came from one sample that was sequenced in a study of blood T cells in healthy people across ages. Primers used in a second PCR of about 6 to 12 cycles were a sample-barcoded 5' primer and a J-beta primer mix. TCRdb re-called the 5' RACE reads with MiXCR, one entry per CDR3 protein. There are over a million distinct CDR3 sequences in the sample; 40% to 50% occur only once, and over 15% lies in the top ten. The sample consisted of blood. These TCRs come from a woman in her sixties in good health.

The V call is TRBV28, the J call TRBJ2-1; D is possibly TRBD1 or TRBD2 (6 bases each). With 6 bases removed from V and 8 bases from J, the gap between germline ends came to 32 bases. From germline, CDR1 is MDHEN and CDR2 SYDVKM. CDR3 length equals 19 residues. CDR3 nucleotide sequence: TGTGCCAGCAGCTTCACGCCTTGGGGGGCGAGGGCTAGAGAACATGAGCAGTTCTTC. Its translation is CASSFTPWGARAREHEQFF.

This clonotype has just one count. The chain carries TRBV5-1 and TRBJ2-1, with 9 nucleotides matching TRBD2. Germline trimming cut 0 bases from V and 9 bases from J; bases unmatched to any gene: 4. The V gene's germline CDR1 is SGHRS and CDR2 YFSETQ. This CDR3 has 14 residues. The chain's CDR3 is CASSLASGIAEQFF. CDR3 in DNA: TGCGCCAGCAGCTTGGCTAGCGGGATCGCTGAGCAGTTCTTC.

V is TRBV20-1 and J is TRBJ2-1; 7 bases are a match to TRBD1. Germline values: CDR1 DFQATT, CDR2 SNEGSKA (reference sequence). The V gene end was trimmed by 0 bases and the J gene end by 6 bases; junction bases not matched to a gene: 5. CDR3 length equals 14 residues. CDR3 loop: CSARDRGRVNEQFF. The CDR3, as DNA: TGCAGTGCTAGAGATAGGGGGCGGGTCAATGAGCAGTTCTTC.

V is TRBV12-3 or TRBV12-4 and J is TRBJ2-1; tentatively, D is TRBD2 (7 bases). The CDR3 loop spans 15 amino acids. V was pared by 7 bases and J by 4 bases, with 17 bases between. The CDR3 is CASTRGASSYNEQFF. Here the CDR3 DNA reads TGTGCCAGCACCCGGGGGGCTAGCTCATACAATGAGCAGTTCTTC.

This chain uses TRBV15 with TRBJ2-1; possibly TRBD1 for D (6 bases). The CDR3 is made up of 15 amino acids. Germline loops: CDR1 LNHNV, CDR2 YYDKDF (reference sequence). The V end lost 0 bases, the J end lost 2 bases, and 8 bases lay between the germline ends. The CDR3 DNA follows: TGTGCCACCAGCAGAGAACAGGGACCCTACAATGAGCAGTTCTTC. Residues: CATSREQGPYNEQFF.

The chain recombines TRBV4-2 with TRBJ2-7, with 10 bases aligning to TRBD2. CDR3 size: 19 residues. Germline assignment: CDR1 LGHNA and CDR2 YNFKEQ. V lost 1 base and J lost 3; bases outside the gene matches: 15. The CDR3 coding sequence is TGTGCCAGCAGCCAAGTCGGCAGGGTGATAGCGGGAGGTTACTACGAGCAGTACTTC. Protein: CASSQVGRVIAGGYYEQYF.

This clonotype was observed at least ten times. The chain combines TRBV4-2 with TRBJ2-7; no firm D call. Germline V gene sequence: CDR1 LGHNA, CDR2 YNFKEQ. The CDR3 sequence is 15 residues long. Trimming shortened V by 0 bases and J by 2 bases, and 11 bases separated the two germline ends. The CDR3 region is CASSQDGHDTYEQYF. The CDR3 DNA follows: TGTGCCAGCAGCCAAGATGGTCATGATACCTACGAGCAGTACTTC.

The chain has TRBV11-2 and TRBJ2-3; 7 positions agree with TRBD2. The CDR3 totals 15 residues. Germline V gives CDR1 SGHAT, CDR2 FQNNGV. Trimming at V came to 3 bases and at J to 1 base, leaving 4 bases not matched to a gene. The CDR3 DNA sequence: TGTGCCAGCAGCTTCCAGCGGGGCCGCACAGATACGCAGTATTTT. Translating it yields CASSFQRGRTDTQYF.

The rearrangement links TRBV18 to TRBJ2-7; 8 nucleotides agree with TRBD2. This CDR3 comprises 14 residues. Trimming at V came to 4 bases and at J to 4 bases, leaving 6 bases not matched to a gene. Germline CDR1 is KGHSH and CDR2 is LQKENI. The CDR3 sequence: CASSHGTSSYEQYF. The CDR3 DNA follows: TGTGCCAGCTCACACGGGACTAGTTCTTACGAGCAGTACTTC.

The chain combines TRBV5-1 with TRBJ2-1; 7 bases are shared with TRBD2. The ends lost 1 base at V and 5 bases at J; junction bases unmatched: 9. There are 16 residues in the CDR3. Germline CDR1 reads SGHRS; CDR2 reads YFSETQ. The CDR3 reads CASSLNTGTNNNEQFF. The CDR3 region has the DNA TGCGCCAGCAGCTTGAACACCGGGACTAACAACAATGAGCAGTTCTTC. Combining the CDR3 with reference TRBV5-1 and TRBJ2-1 gives the whole variable domain KAGVTQTPRYLIKTRGQQVTLSCSPISGHRSVSWYQQTPGQGLQFLFEYFSETQRNKGNFPGRFSGRQFSNSRSEMNVSTLELGDSALYLCASSLNTGTNNNEQFFGPGTRLTVL.

Only a few counts were recorded for this clonotype. The gene calls are TRBV27 and TRBJ1-4, with 9 bases fitting TRBD1. This CDR3 has 15 amino acids. V lost 5 bases, J lost 6 bases, and 7 bases stayed unmatched. Germline-derived CDR1 and CDR2 are MNHEY and SMNVEV (reference sequence). The CDR3 reads CASSPIQGAHEKLFF. CDR3 DNA sequence: TGTGCCAGCAGTCCAATACAGGGGGCGCATGAAAAACTGTTTTTT.

This clonotype was picked up a small number of times. The rearrangement joins TRBV7-8 to TRBJ2-1; a weak D match, TRBD2 (6 bases). The J call may be incorrect, as the DNA end agrees better with TRBJ2-7. In germline, CDR1 is SGHVS, CDR2 FQNEAQ. The CDR3 runs to 13 residues. CDR3 DNA sequence: TGTGCCAGCAGCACCGGGGGTCAGAGCGAGCAGTACTTC. Its translation is CASSTGGQSEQYF.

In its sample, this clonotype was seen a few times. V usage is TRBV3-1 and J usage is TRBJ2-3, with TRBD1 as a possible D gene (7 bases). The CDR3 runs 16 residues. The V end was cut by 0 bases, the J end by 3 bases, with 13 bases between. Germline loops: CDR1 LGHDT, CDR2 YNNKEL (reference sequence). The CDR3 loop is CASSQDRAGGTDTQYF. The CDR3 bases are TGTGCCAGCAGCCAAGATCGGGCAGGGGGGACAGATACGCAGTATTTT.

This clonotype has just a few counts. V gene TRBV7-9 combines with J gene TRBJ1-2; D is uncertain. Germline CDR1 reads SEHNR; CDR2 reads FQNEAQ (reference sequence). CDR3 length: 13 residues. Trimming stripped 5 bases from V and 5 bases from J, with 12 bases between. The CDR3 region has the DNA TGTGCCAGCAGCCCGGACGGAGATTATGGCTACACCTTC. Encoded protein: CASSPDGDYGYTF.

This clonotype was counted at least ten times. In nucleotides, the CDR3 is TGTGCCAGCAACAGGGGCCCGACAGATACGCAGTATTTT. Translated: CASNRGPTDTQYF. V and J are TRBV9 and TRBJ2-3; 7 bases are a match to TRBD1. CDR1 is SGDLS and CDR2 is YYNGEE in the germline V gene. Germline trimming cut 6 bases from V and 3 bases from J; bases unmatched to any gene: 4. The CDR3 runs to 13 residues.

This rearrangement joins TRBV20-1 to TRBJ2-7; TRBD2 matches 7 bases. Trimming took 6 bases from V and 2 from J; bases not matched to a gene: 10. This CDR3 is built from 14 residues. Germline V gene lookup returns CDR1 DFQATT and CDR2 SNEGSKA (reference sequence). DNA of the CDR3: TGCAGTGCCAGCCGGGGGGAAGGGACCTACGAGCAGTACTTC. Translating it yields CSASRGEGTYEQYF.

This clonotype has just a few counts. The chain uses TRBV7-9 and TRBJ2-7, with 8 bases matching TRBD1. Germline CDR1 reads SEHNR; CDR2 reads FQNEAQ (reference sequence). The CDR3 is 17 amino acids. Trimming at V came to 2 bases and at J to 2 bases, leaving 11 bases not matched to a gene. CDR3 region: CASSLIQGALSPYEQYF. The CDR3 DNA sequence: TGTGCCAGCAGCTTAATCCAGGGGGCTTTATCGCCCTACGAGCAGTACTTC.

This clonotype has a handful of counts. V usage is TRBV18 and J usage is TRBJ2-1, with a weak D call TRBD2 (7 bases). Germline assignment: CDR1 KGHSH and CDR2 LQKENI. The CDR3 is 14 residues long. V shed 6 bases and J shed 5 bases, with 14 bases lying between them. CDR3: CASSTLGGDNEQFF. The CDR3 nucleotides are TGTGCCAGCTCCACCCTAGGGGGGGACAATGAGCAGTTCTTC.

Only a few counts were recorded for this clonotype. The rearrangement links TRBV25-1 to TRBJ1-6; the D is unclear. From germline, CDR1 is MGHDK and CDR2 SYGVNS. V was clipped by 4 bases and J by 6 bases, with 13 bases between them. There are 15 residues in the CDR3. Written as DNA, the CDR3 is TGTGCCAGCAGTGCCCTGTCCTGGAGTAATTCACCCCTCCACTTT. It is translated as CASSALSWSNSPLHF.

This clonotype was picked up a small number of times. V and J are TRBV5-1 and TRBJ1-6; D is possibly TRBD1 (5 bases). Germline V gives CDR1 SGHRS, CDR2 YFSETQ. V was shortened by 4 bases and J by 7 bases, with 15 bases between the two germline ends. This CDR3 comprises 15 residues. The CDR3 nucleotides are TGCGCCAGCAGCAGAGACAGACCCCAGAATTCACCCCTCCACTTT. The encoded protein is CASSRDRPQNSPLHF.

This clonotype has ten or more counts. The chain is built from TRBV6-2 or TRBV6-3 and TRBJ2-7, with TRBD2 matching 9 bases. Trimming cost V 7 bases and J 0 bases; bases outside gene matches: 10. The germline V gene encodes CDR1 MNHEY and CDR2 SVGEGT. The CDR3 loop spans 16 amino acids. The CDR3 DNA follows: TGTGCCAGCACCAGAGAGGGACTAGCCTACTCCTACGAGCAGTACTTC. This translates into CASTREGLAYSYEQYF.

CDR3 residues: CASSLQLDEQYF. The CDR3 DNA follows: TGTGCCAGCAGCCTACAGTTAGACGAGCAGTACTTC. V is TRBV7-2 and J is TRBJ2-7, with no clear D. The germline V gene has CDR1 SGHTA and CDR2 FQGNSA. The CDR3 extends over 12 amino acids. Trimming removed 5 bases at V and 5 bases at J, with 10 bases between.

The rearrangement joins TRBV20-1 to TRBJ2-1; 10 bases are shared with TRBD2. The CDR3 sequence is 17 residues long. Germline loops: CDR1 DFQATT, CDR2 SNEGSKA (reference sequence). Losses at the gene ends were 6 bases for V and 0 bases for J; bases not matched to a gene: 11. CDR3 sequence reads: CSARRLAGYSSYNEQFF. Written as DNA, the CDR3 is TGCAGTGCCAGGCGACTAGCGGGTTATAGCTCCTACAATGAGCAGTTCTTC.

The chain is built from TRBV24-1 and TRBJ1-5; perhaps TRBD1 as D (6 bases). Germline V gives CDR1 KGHDR, CDR2 SFDVKD. Trimming shortened V by 7 bases and J by 1 base, and 16 bases separated the two germline ends. The CDR3 runs to 16 residues. The CDR3: CATRTRGGRSNQPQHF. CDR3 DNA: TGTGCCACCAGAACAAGGGGGGGCCGGAGCAATCAGCCCCAGCATTTT.

The V gene is TRBV6-1, the J gene TRBJ1-2; D perhaps matches TRBD1 (6 bases). The CDR3 has 14 amino acids. V lost 1 base to trimming and J lost 9 bases, with 15 bases between them. Germline CDR1 and CDR2: MNHNS and SASEGT. CDR3 in amino acids: CASSEVLQGRSYTF. The CDR3 region has the DNA TGTGCCAGCAGTGAAGTCTTACAGGGAAGGAGCTACACCTTC.

The chain recombines TRBV12-3 or TRBV12-4 with TRBJ2-5; 10 positions match TRBD1. Trimming removed 8 bases from V and 5 bases from J; junction bases left unmatched: 11. This CDR3 is 15 amino acids long. The DNA of the CDR3 is TGTGCCAGCCAAATCGACAGGGGGCGAGGGGAGACCCAGTACTTC. This codes for CASQIDRGRGETQYF.

The chain joins TRBV28 to TRBJ2-4; D perhaps matches TRBD1 (6 bases). Trimming cost V 3 bases and J 3 bases, with 30 bases left between them. This CDR3 is built from 21 residues. Germline-derived CDR1 and CDR2 are MDHEN and SYDVKM. DNA of the CDR3: TGTGCCAGCAGTTTGCCCCGTTTCCGGATTTCAGGGGCACAGGGCAAAAACATTCAGTACTTC. It encodes CASSLPRFRISGAQGKNIQYF.